These 21 T cell receptor beta chains originate from one sample sequenced in a study of T cell responses to AZD1222 COVID-19 vaccine. Repertoires were generated with immunoSEQ multiplex PCR, while TCRdb's copy carries only in-frame clones and drops some. The sample yields approximately 120,000 clones, 88% seen once. Sequenced here: peripheral blood, sampled on day 0 of MenACWY control vaccination. These receptors were taken from an adult in good health.

The rearrangement links TRBV6-1 to TRBJ1-1, with unresolved D. Trimming left V 2 bases short and J 6 bases short, with 13 bases between. In germline, CDR1 is MNHNS, CDR2 SASEGT. The CDR3 has 14 amino acids. CDR3 coding DNA: TGTGCCAGCAGTGAAATGGCGGGGAGGCCTGAAGCTTTCTTT. The encoded protein is CASSEMAGRPEAFF.

There are a few counts of this clone. This chain links TRBV7-2 with TRBJ1-2; 7 bases fit TRBD1. CDR1 is SGHTA and CDR2 is FQGNSA in the germline V gene. This CDR3 spans 14 amino acids. The ends lost 5 bases at V and 8 bases at J; junction bases unmatched: 11. CDR3: CASSTRTGPGGYTF. Written as DNA, the CDR3 is TGTGCCAGCAGCACCCGGACAGGCCCGGGCGGCTACACCTTC. The full variable domain, rest sourced from reference TRBV7-2 and TRBJ1-2, is GAGVSQSPSNKVTEKGKDVELRCDPISGHTALYWYRQSLGQGLEFLIYFQGNSAPDKSGLPSDRFSAERTGGSVSTLTIQRTQQEDSAVYLCASSTRTGPGGYTFGSGTRLTVV.

The chain recombines TRBV3-1 (or the pseudogene TRBV3-2) with TRBJ1-1; perhaps TRBD1 as D (5 bases). There are 13 residues in the CDR3. Trimming cost V 3 bases and J 5 bases, with 10 bases left between them. Germline V gene data show CDR1 as LGHDT and CDR2 as YNNKEL (reference sequence). The CDR3 region is CASSQGRRTEAFF. CDR3 bases: TGTGCCAGCAGCCAGGGGCGCAGAACTGAAGCTTTCTTT.

The genes are TRBV5-5 and TRBJ2-7; D remains ambiguous. The V gene lost 0 bases and the J gene lost 5 bases, with 9 bases spanning the gap. Per the germline V gene, CDR1 is SGHKS and CDR2 is YYEKEE (reference sequence). This CDR3 region has 13 residues. The CDR3 here is CASSLEARNEQYF. CDR3 in DNA: TGTGCCAGCAGCTTGGAGGCTAGGAACGAGCAGTACTTC.

V is TRBV6-5 and J is TRBJ1-1; TRBD1 matches at 8 bases. Per the germline V gene, CDR1 is MNHEY and CDR2 is SVGAGI. J was trimmed by 1 base and V by 4 bases; bases with no gene match: 2. This CDR3 contains 14 residues. The CDR3 DNA reads TGTGCCAGCAGTTTCGACAGGGGGAACACTGAAGCTTTCTTT. It encodes CASSFDRGNTEAFF.

V is TRBV7-3 and J is TRBJ2-1; a possible D gene is TRBD2 (6 bases). Trimming cost V 2 bases and J 13 bases, with 18 bases left between them. The CDR3 covers 14 residues. Germline V gene lookup returns CDR1 SGHTA and CDR2 FQGTGA. CDR3 in DNA: TGTGCCAGCAGCTTATCCGGGAGTGGAGTCGATCAGTTCTTC. Its translation: CASSLSGSGVDQFF.

This chain uses TRBV24-1 with TRBJ1-2; D gene uncertain. The V gene's germline CDR1 is KGHDR and CDR2 SFDVKD. This CDR3 is 16 amino acids long. Trimming removed 4 bases at V and 4 bases at J, with 18 bases between. The DNA for the CDR3 is TGTGCCACCAGTGACCCCCGTAGCCGGTTCAGCTATGGCTACACCTTC. Protein sequence: CATSDPRSRFSYGYTF.

This clone was counted only a few times. V usage is TRBV4-3 and J usage is TRBJ2-7; TRBD1 agrees at 7 bases. V lost 4 bases, J lost 6 bases, and 18 bases stayed unmatched. Germline V CDR1 and CDR2: LGHNA, YSLEER. The CDR3 consists of 17 residues. The DNA for the CDR3 is TGCGCCAGCAGCCCTGACCGGGGACAGATTGGGTCCAGCGAGCAGTACTTC. It translates to CASSPDRGQIGSSEQYF.

This clone is a singleton in its sample. The chain uses TRBV19 and TRBJ2-1; TRBD1 agrees at 9 bases. V shed 5 bases and J 9 bases; nucleotides not matched to a gene: 5. The CDR3 runs 13 residues. The germline CDR1 and CDR2 sequences are LNHDA and SQIVND (reference sequence). CDR3 loop: CASSGTGLVEQFF. In nucleotides, the CDR3 is TGTGCCAGTAGTGGGACAGGGTTGGTTGAGCAGTTCTTC. Drawing the rest from reference TRBV19 and TRBJ2-1, the complete variable domain is DGGITQSPKYLFRKEGQNVTLSCEQNLNHDAMYWYRQDPGQGLRLIYYSQIVNDFQKGDIAEGYSVSREKKESFPLTVTSAQKNPTAFYLCASSGTGLVEQFFGPGTRLTVL.

V and J are TRBV6-1 and TRBJ2-1; TRBD2 aligns across 8 bases. This CDR3 spans 18 amino acids. Trimming cost V 4 bases and J 3 bases; bases outside gene matches: 14. Per germline, CDR1 MNHNS and CDR2 SASEGT. CDR3 in amino acids: CASSGRTTSGPNYNEQFF. Written as DNA, the CDR3 is TGTGCCAGCAGTGGCCGAACTACTAGCGGACCAAACTACAATGAGCAGTTCTTC.

CDR3 sequence reads: CASSLSWENQPQHF. The CDR3 DNA follows: TGCGCCAGCAGCTTGAGCTGGGAAAATCAGCCCCAGCATTTT. V and J are TRBV5-1 and TRBJ1-5, with D unresolved. Per germline, CDR1 SGHRS and CDR2 YFSETQ. V was trimmed by 1 base and J by 4 bases, leaving 9 bases between them. The CDR3 loop spans 14 amino acids.

This clone was detected only once. CDR3: CASSQNPTGAYEQYF. The CDR3 DNA reads as TGCGCCAGCAGCCAAAACCCGACAGGGGCCTACGAGCAGTACTTC. J is TRBJ2-7 and V is TRBV4-3; TRBD1 matches at 8 bases. After removal of 2 bases from V and 2 bases from J, the junction contained 5 bases not matched to a gene. The CDR3 is 15 residues long. Germline V CDR1 and CDR2: LGHNA, YSLEER.

The chain recombines TRBV28 with TRBJ1-5; no firm D call. V shed 10 bases and J shed 5 bases, with 15 bases lying between them. Germline lookup yields CDR1 MDHEN and CDR2 SYDVKM. The CDR3 is 13 residues long. The CDR3, as DNA: TGTGCCACCCTCCGACTTGGCTATCAGCCCCAGCATTTT. It is translated as CATLRLGYQPQHF.

The genes are TRBV2 and TRBJ2-2; possible D gene TRBD2, 5 bases. The CDR3 sequence is 14 residues long. V lost 3 bases, J lost 3 bases, and 8 bases lay in between. Germline V gene sequence: CDR1 SNHLY, CDR2 FYNNEI. CDR3 sequence: CASSEGSYTGELFF. CDR3 DNA sequence: TGTGCCAGCAGTGAGGGGAGCTACACCGGGGAGCTGTTTTTT.

The chain has TRBV5-4 and TRBJ2-1; a weak D match, TRBD2 (6 bases). Trimming cost V 4 bases and J 3 bases, with 11 bases left between them. CDR3 length: 14 amino acids. Germline V CDR1 and CDR2: SGHNT, YYREEE (reference sequence). The DNA for the CDR3 is TGTGCCAGCAGCAGAGTCGGGGGCTACAATGAGCAGTTCTTC. Protein: CASSRVGGYNEQFF.

This clone appeared once. The chain couples TRBV29-1 to TRBJ2-2, with D maybe TRBD2 (6 bases). The CDR3 runs 12 residues. V lost 7 bases to trimming and J lost 6 bases, with 12 bases between them. The germline V gene encodes CDR1 SQVTM and CDR2 ANQGSEA. The CDR3 DNA sequence: TGCAGCGGGGGGGTCCCCCCCGGGGAGCTGTTTTTT. The encoded protein is CSGGVPPGELFF.

In the case of this clone: The sample has other DNA sequences that encode this CDR3 too. The V gene is TRBV30, the J gene TRBJ2-5, with D possibly called TRBD1 or TRBD2 (5 bases each). Germline V gives CDR1 GTSNPN, CDR2 SVGIG (reference sequence). V shed 0 bases and J shed 4 bases, with 9 bases lying between them. This CDR3 region has 13 residues. The CDR3 is CAWSVLGGETQYF. The CDR3 nucleotides read TGTGCCTGGAGTGTACTTGGGGGAGAGACCCAGTACTTC.

The V call is TRBV2, the J call TRBJ2-7; 7 nucleotides agree with TRBD2. Germline CDR1 and CDR2: SNHLY and FYNNEI. Losses at the gene ends were 8 bases for V and 5 bases for J; bases not matched to a gene: 6. This CDR3 contains 12 residues. In DNA, the CDR3 is TGTGCCAGCTTCGGGGGGAGAGACGAGCAGTACTTC. This sequence encodes CASFGGRDEQYF.

This chain connects TRBV27 to TRBJ2-2, with 9 nucleotides matching TRBD2. V shed 7 bases, J shed 5 bases, and the junction held 5 bases outside the gene matches. The CDR3 runs 14 residues. Per the germline V gene, CDR1 is MNHEY and CDR2 is SMNVEV (reference sequence). The DNA of the CDR3 is TGTGCCAGCATGAGGCTAGCGGGGACCGGGGAGCTGTTTTTT. Its translation is CASMRLAGTGELFF.

This clone came up once. The chain is built from TRBV19 and TRBJ2-7, with TRBD1 identical over 10 bases. The CDR3 is made up of 15 amino acids. Per germline, CDR1 LNHDA and CDR2 SQIVND (reference sequence). Losses at the gene ends were 6 bases for V and 3 bases for J; bases not matched to a gene: 8. CDR3 coding DNA: TGTGCCAGTAGGCCCCGGGACAGGGGAAACTACGAGCAGTACTTC. It codes for CASRPRDRGNYEQYF.

The rearrangement links TRBV4-3 to TRBJ2-7, with TRBD1 matching over 8 bases. The V gene's germline CDR1 is LGHNA and CDR2 YSLEER. The V segment lost 4 bases and the J segment 4 bases; nucleotides outside the gene matches: 6. The CDR3 length is 14 residues. CDR3 nucleotide sequence: TGCGCCAGCAGCCCGAGGACAGGGCATTACGAGCAGTACTTC. It is translated as CASSPRTGHYEQYF.